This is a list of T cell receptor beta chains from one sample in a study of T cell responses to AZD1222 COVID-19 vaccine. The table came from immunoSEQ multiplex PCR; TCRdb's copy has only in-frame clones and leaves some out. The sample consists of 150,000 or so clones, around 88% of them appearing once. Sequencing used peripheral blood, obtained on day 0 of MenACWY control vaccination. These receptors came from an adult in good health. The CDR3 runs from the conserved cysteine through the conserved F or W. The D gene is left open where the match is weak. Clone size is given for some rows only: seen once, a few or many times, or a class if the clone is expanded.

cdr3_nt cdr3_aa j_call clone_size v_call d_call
TGTGCCAGCAGTATGGTAGGACACGCAACTAATGAAAAACTGTTTTTT CASSMVGHATNEKLFF TRBJ1-4 - TRBV28 -
TGTGCCAGCAGCCAGACTAGGTCTGAAGCTTTCTTT CASSQTRSEAFF TRBJ1-1 - TRBV3-1/TRBV3-2 -
TGTGCCAGCAGCTTAGTCCTAGGATCACATGAAATTAATGAAAAACTGTTTTTT CASSLVLGSHEINEKLFF TRBJ1-4 - TRBV7-2 -
TGTGCCAGCATCCCGGGGACAATGAACACTGAAGCTTTCTTT CASIPGTMNTEAFF TRBJ1-1 - TRBV28 -
TGTGCCAGCATCGAGGGTTGGGGGATCTATGGCTACACCTTC CASIEGWGIYGYTF TRBJ1-2 - TRBV2 -
TGCGCCAGCAGCTTGGCGCTAGCCTCAGGGGAGCTGTTTTTT CASSLALASGELFF TRBJ2-2 - TRBV5-1 -
TGTGCCAGCAGTTTGGGGGCGGGAGTGGCGGAGACCCAGTACTTC CASSLGAGVAETQYF TRBJ2-5 - TRBV28 -
TGTGCCAGCAGTCACGGACAGGGGCCTGGACTAGCGGGAGGGCCGGGGACCAATGAGCAGTTCTTC CASSHGQGPGLAGGPGTNEQFF TRBJ2-1 - TRBV28 TRBD2
TGTGCCAGCAGCTCGTCTCCGGACAGTTACGAGCAGTACTTC CASSSSPDSYEQYF TRBJ2-7 once TRBV5-4 -
TGTGCCAGCGGGGGACTAGCGGGAGGCACAGATACGCAGTATTTT CASGGLAGGTDTQYF TRBJ2-3 - TRBV6-5 TRBD2
TGTGCCACCAGACGACAGACGAACACTGAAGCTTTCTTT CATRRQTNTEAFF TRBJ1-1 - TRBV28 -
- CASSSSTAFSGNTIYF TRBJ1-3 - TRBV2 -
TGTGCCAGCAGCTTAGGAAGGGTCGATCAAGAGACCCAGTACTTC CASSLGRVDQETQYF TRBJ2-5 - TRBV11-3 -
TGTGCCAGCAGTTCCCCGGGACATGGCTACACCTTC CASSSPGHGYTF TRBJ1-2 - TRBV12-3/TRBV12-4 -
TGTGCCAGCAGACGCCTGGGGTACACTGAAGCTTTCTTT CASRRLGYTEAFF TRBJ1-1 - TRBV6-5 -
TGTGCCAGCTCAGAGACAGGGAATGGCTACACCTTC CASSETGNGYTF TRBJ1-2 - TRBV18 TRBD1
TGTGCCAGCAGCTTGGCCCAACAGGGGATTAGGAACATTCAGTACTTC CASSLAQQGIRNIQYF TRBJ2-4 - TRBV5-4 TRBD1
TGTGCCAGCAGCCAAGATTACCCGGGACAAGGCGGGCCCCAGCATTTT CASSQDYPGQGGPQHF TRBJ1-5 - TRBV3-1/TRBV3-2 -
TGTGCCAGCTCGAAGACTAGCGGTTTGTACACAGATACGCAGTATTTT CASSKTSGLYTDTQYF TRBJ2-3 once TRBV7-2 TRBD2
TGTGCCAGCACCGGGGACACTTATAGCAATCAGCCCCAGCATTTT CASTGDTYSNQPQHF TRBJ1-5 once TRBV2 -
TGTGCCACCAGTGATACAGGGGGCCCCGGGGAGCTGTTTTTT CATSDTGGPGELFF TRBJ2-2 - TRBV24-1 TRBD1
TGTGCCAGCAGCTTCGGACAGGACACTGAAGCTTTCTTT CASSFGQDTEAFF TRBJ1-1 - TRBV7-6 TRBD1
TGTGCCAGTAGTATATACGTGAGCGGGAATTCACCCCTCCACTTT CASSIYVSGNSPLHF TRBJ1-6 - TRBV19 -
TGTGCCAGCAGCTCTTTGACGGACGGGCATGAAAAACTGTTTTTT CASSSLTDGHEKLFF TRBJ1-4 - TRBV7-2 -
TGTGCCAGCAGCTTCCGGTCCGGCCTGAACACTGAAGCTTTCTTT CASSFRSGLNTEAFF TRBJ1-1 - TRBV5-4 -
TGTGCCAGCAGCCAAACCTACAGGGGTGACGCTTTCTTT CASSQTYRGDAFF TRBJ1-1 - TRBV7-8 TRBD1